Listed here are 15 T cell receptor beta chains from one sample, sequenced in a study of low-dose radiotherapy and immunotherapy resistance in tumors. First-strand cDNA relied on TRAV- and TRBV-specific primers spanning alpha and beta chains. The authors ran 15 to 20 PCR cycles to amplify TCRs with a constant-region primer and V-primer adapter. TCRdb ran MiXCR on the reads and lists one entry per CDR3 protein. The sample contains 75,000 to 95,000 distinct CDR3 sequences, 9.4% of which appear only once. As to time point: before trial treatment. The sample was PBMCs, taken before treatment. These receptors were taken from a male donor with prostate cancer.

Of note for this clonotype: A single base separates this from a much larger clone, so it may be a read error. The CDR3 bases are TGTGCCAGCAGCCGGAGTGGTTCACGTTCACCCCTCCACTTT. Protein sequence: CASSRSGSRSPLHF. The gene calls are TRBV27 and TRBJ1-6; D gene unclear. With 6 bases removed from V and 9 bases from J, the gap between germline ends came to 15 bases. There are 14 residues in the CDR3. Per the germline V gene, CDR1 is MNHEY and CDR2 is SMNVEV (reference sequence).

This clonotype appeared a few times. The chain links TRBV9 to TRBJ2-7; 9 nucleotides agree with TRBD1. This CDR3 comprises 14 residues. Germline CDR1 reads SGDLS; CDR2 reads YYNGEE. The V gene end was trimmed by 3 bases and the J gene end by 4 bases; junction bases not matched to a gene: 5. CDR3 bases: TGTGCCAGCAGCGGGGGGGACAGGGAATACGAGCAGTACTTC. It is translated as CASSGGDREYEQYF.

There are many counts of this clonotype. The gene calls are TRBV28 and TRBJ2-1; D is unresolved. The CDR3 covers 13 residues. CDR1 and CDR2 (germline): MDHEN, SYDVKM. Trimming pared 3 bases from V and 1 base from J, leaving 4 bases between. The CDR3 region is CASSLVSYNEQFF. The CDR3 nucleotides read TGTGCCAGCAGTTTGGTTTCCTACAATGAGCAGTTCTTC.

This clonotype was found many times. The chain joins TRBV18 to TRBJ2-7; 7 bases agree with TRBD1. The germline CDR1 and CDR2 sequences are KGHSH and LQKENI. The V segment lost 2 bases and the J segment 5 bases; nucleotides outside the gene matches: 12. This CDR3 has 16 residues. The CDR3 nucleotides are TGTGCCAGCTCACCAGAGGTTGTGGGGACAGTCGACGAGCAGTACTTC. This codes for CASSPEVVGTVDEQYF.

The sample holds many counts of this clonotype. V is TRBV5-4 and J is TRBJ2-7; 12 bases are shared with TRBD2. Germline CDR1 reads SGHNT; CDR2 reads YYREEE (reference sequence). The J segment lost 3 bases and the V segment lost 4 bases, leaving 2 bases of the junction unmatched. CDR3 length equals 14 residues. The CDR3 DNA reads TGTGCCAGCAGCCTGACTAGCGGGAGCTACGAGCAGTACTTC. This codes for CASSLTSGSYEQYF. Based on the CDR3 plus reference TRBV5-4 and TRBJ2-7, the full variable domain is ETGVTQSPTHLIKTRGQQVTLRCSSQSGHNTVSWYQQALGQGPQFIFQYYREEENGRGNFPPRFSGLQFPNYSSELNVNALELDDSALYLCASSLTSGSYEQYFGPGTRLTVT.

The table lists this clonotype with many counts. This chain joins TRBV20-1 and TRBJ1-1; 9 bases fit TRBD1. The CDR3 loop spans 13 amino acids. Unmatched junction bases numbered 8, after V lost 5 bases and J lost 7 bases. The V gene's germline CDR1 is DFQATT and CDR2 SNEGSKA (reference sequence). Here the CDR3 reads CSAPRTGEYEAFF. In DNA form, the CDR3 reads TGCAGTGCTCCCCGGACAGGGGAATATGAAGCTTTCTTT.

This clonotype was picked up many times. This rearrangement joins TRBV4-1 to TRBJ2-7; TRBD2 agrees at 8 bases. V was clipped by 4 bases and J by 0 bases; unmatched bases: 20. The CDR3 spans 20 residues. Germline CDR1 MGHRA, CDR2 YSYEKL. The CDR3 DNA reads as TGCGCCAGCAGCCCCTACACCACGGGGGGGTTGCGGGCGAGCTCCTACGAGCAGTACTTC. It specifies CASSPYTTGGLRASSYEQYF.

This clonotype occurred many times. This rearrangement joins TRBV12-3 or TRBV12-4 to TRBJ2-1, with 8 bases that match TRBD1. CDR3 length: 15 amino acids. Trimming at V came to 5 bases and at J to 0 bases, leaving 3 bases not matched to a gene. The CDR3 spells CASSTGQGSYNEQFF. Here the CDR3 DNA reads TGTGCCAGCAGTACCGGACAGGGCTCCTACAATGAGCAGTTCTTC.

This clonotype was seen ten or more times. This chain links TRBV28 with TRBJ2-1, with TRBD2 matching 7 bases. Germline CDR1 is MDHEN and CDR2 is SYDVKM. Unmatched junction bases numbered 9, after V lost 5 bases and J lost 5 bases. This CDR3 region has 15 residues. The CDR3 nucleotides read TGTGCCAGCAGTGCCAGGGCTAGCGGTAACAATGAGCAGTTCTTC. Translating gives CASSARASGNNEQFF.

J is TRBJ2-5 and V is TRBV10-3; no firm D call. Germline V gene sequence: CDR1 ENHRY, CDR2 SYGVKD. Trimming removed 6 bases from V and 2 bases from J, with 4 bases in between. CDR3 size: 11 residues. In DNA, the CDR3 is TGTGCCATCAGCGAGCAAGAGACCCAGTACTTC. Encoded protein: CAISEQETQYF.

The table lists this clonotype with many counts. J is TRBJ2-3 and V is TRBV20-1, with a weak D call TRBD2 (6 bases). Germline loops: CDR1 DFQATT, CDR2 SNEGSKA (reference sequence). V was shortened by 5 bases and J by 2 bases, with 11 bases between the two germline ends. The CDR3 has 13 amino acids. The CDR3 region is CSAGTPNTDTQYF. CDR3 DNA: TGCAGTGCTGGGACTCCCAACACAGATACGCAGTATTTT.

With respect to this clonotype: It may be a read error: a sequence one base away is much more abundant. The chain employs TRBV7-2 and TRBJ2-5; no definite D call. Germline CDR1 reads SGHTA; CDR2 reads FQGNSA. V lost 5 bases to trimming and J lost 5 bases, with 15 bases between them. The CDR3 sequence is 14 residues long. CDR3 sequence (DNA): TGTGCCAGCAGCCCGGAGTCCCTCCGGGAGACCCAGTACTTC. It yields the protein CASSPESLRETQYF.

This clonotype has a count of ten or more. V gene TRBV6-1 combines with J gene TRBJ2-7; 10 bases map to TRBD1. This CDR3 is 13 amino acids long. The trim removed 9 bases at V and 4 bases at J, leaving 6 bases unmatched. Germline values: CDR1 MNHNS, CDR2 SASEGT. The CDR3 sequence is CASSTGGNYEQYF. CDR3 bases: TGTGCCAGTTCGACAGGGGGCAATTACGAGCAGTACTTC.

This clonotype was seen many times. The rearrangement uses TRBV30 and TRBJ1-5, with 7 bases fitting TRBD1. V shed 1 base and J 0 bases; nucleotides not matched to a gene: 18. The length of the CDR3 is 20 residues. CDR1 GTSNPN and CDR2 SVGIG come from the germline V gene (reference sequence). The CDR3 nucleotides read TGTGCCTGGAGTGCCAACAAACAGGGGATCGAAGATTATAGCAATCAGCCCCAGCATTTT. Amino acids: CAWSANKQGIEDYSNQPQHF.

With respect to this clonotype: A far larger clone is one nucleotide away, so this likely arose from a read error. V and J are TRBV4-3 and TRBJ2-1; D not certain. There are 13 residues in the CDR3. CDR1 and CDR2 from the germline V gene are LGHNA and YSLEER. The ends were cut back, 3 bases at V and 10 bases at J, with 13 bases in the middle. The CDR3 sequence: CASSQSSSYEQFF. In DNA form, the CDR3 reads TGCGCCAGCAGCCAGTCAAGCTCCTACGAGCAGTTCTTC.